This T cell receptor beta chain was sequenced in a study of Graves' ophthalmopathy and Graves' hyperthyroidism. Study-wide results and limits: Blood also harbored most expanded thyroid clonotypes above 0.001 frequency. At 60% to 71% sensitivity and approximately 78% specificity, the model predicted progression of the ophthalmopathy.

Notes on this clonotype: Its specificity is not known.

Exclusion criteria comprised other autoimmune diseases, uncontrolled infections, pregnancy or lactation in patients. Someone took the PBMCs out of 8.5 to 10 ml of fresh peripheral blood. From germline, CDR1 is ENHRY and CDR2 SYGVKD. The V and J ends lost 5 bases and 4 bases, in that order; junction bases with no gene match: 7. The CDR3 totals 14 residues. The authors amplified TCR beta CDR3 regions from RNA transcripts. HTBI primers served in a first-round RT-PCR, which a second-round multiplex PCR followed. TCRdb called the multiplex PCR reads again in MiXCR, with one record for every CDR3 protein. In the table there are 600,000 to 950,000 distinct CDR3 sequences, 35% to 50% of which are singletons.

Sequencing was performed on peripheral blood. The chain couples TRBV10-3 to TRBJ1-1; TRBD1 matches 7 bases. This receptor was taken from an adult man with Graves' ophthalmopathy. The CDR3 is CAISNRDSGTEAFF. CDR3 sequence (DNA): TGTGCCATCAGTAACCGGGACAGTGGCACTGAAGCTTTCTTT.